This T cell receptor (beta chain) was obtained from a study of T cell clonality in common variable immunodeficiency. Study-wide results and limits: What drives increased CVID clonality needs T cell subpopulation sequencing.

This CDR3 is 13 amino acids long. CDR1 and CDR2 (germline): LGHNA, YNFKEQ. Using immunoSEQ multiplex PCR, the repertoire was profiled, and TCRdb retains in-frame clones only, with some absent. Recorded here are roughly 57,000 clones, none singletons. This clone has a count of ten or more. Its antigen is unknown. The read ends 3 residues before the CDR3 terminus; that terminus is restored from the germline J gene. The TCR sequence derives from a person between 18 and 69 years old in good health. The gene calls are TRBV4-2 and TRBJ1-4; D is unresolved. The sample comprised peripheral blood mononuclear cells. The part of the CDR3 DNA that was read is TGTGCCAGCGGGCAGACCTATAATTCACCA. Protein: CASGQTYNSP. Given in full, the CDR3 is CASGQTYNSPLFF.